Listed below are T cell receptor beta chains from one sample, sequenced in a study of T-cell reconstitution after alpha-beta-depleted transplantation in children. MiXCR was run by TCRdb on the PCR reads, yielding one entry per CDR3 protein. The table includes about 540,000 distinct CDR3 sequences, 18% detected once. The sample consisted of PBMCs from the stem cell graft donor, taken from the stem cell graft. All receptors derive from a human donor who donated a stem cell graft to a child with acute lymphoblastic leukemia. CDR3s include the opening cysteine and the closing phenylalanine or tryptophan. The order of the fields is V gene, D gene, J gene, clone size, CDR3 DNA, CDR3 protein. A D gene is named only where the DNA matches it firmly. For some rows the clone size is stated as once, few or many, or as a class when expanded; others skip it.

>TRBV15|.|TRBJ2-2|.
TGTGCCACCAGTCCAGGGGCGAACACCGGGGAGCTGTTTTTT
CATSPGANTGELFF
>TRBV7-9|.|TRBJ1-1|.
TGTGCCAGCAGCTTCCAGGGTGAGACTGAAGCTTTCTTT
CASSFQGETEAFF
>TRBV11-2|.|TRBJ2-2|.
TGTGCCAGCAGCTCGACTAGTAGGGGTTTCGGCGGGGAGCTGTTTTTT
CASSSTSRGFGGELFF
>TRBV5-1|TRBD2|TRBJ2-3|.
TGCGCCAGCAGGTCAGCGGGAGGAGGTATAGATACGCAGTATTTT
CASRSAGGGIDTQYF
>TRBV4-2|TRBD2|TRBJ2-2|many
TGTGCCAGCAGCCAAGGAATAGCGGGAGTGAACACCGGGGAGCTGTTTTTT
CASSQGIAGVNTGELFF
>TRBV27|.|TRBJ2-6|.
TGTGCCAGCAGTTCCGCCTTTGGGACGGGGATGGACGGGGCCAACGTCCTGACTTTC
CASSSAFGTGMDGANVLTF
>TRBV12-3/TRBV12-4|TRBD2|TRBJ2-3|few
TGTGCCAGCACCAACAACGCGGCGGGAGCAGATACGCAGTATTTT
CASTNNAAGADTQYF
>TRBV7-9|.|TRBJ1-1|few
TGTGCCAGCAGCTTAAGTCCCACTGAAGCTTTCTTT
CASSLSPTEAFF
>TRBV11-1|TRBD1|TRBJ2-6|.
TGTGCCAGCAGCTTTCTCGAGGGACAGCGACTCCACTCTGGGGCCAACGTCCTGACTTTC
CASSFLEGQRLHSGANVLTF
>TRBV3-1|.|TRBJ1-1|many
TGTGCCAGCAGCCAAGATGGGGGCGACGGGGGCGCTGAAGCTTTCTTT
CASSQDGGDGGAEAFF
>TRBV30|TRBD1|TRBJ2-7|.
TGTGCCTGGAGCGTCGGACAGGGCACCTACGAGCAGTACTTC
CAWSVGQGTYEQYF
>TRBV6-5|TRBD2|TRBJ2-7|.
TGTGCCAGCAGTTACACTAGCGGGAGCCACGAGCAGTACTTC
CASSYTSGSHEQYF
>TRBV5-1|.|TRBJ1-6|few
TGCGCCAGCAGCTTGGAGGCCAGGGCTTCACCCCTCCACTTT
CASSLEARASPLHF
>TRBV4-1|.|TRBJ1-2|few
TGCGCCAGCAGCCGGGGGGCCCACTATGGCTACACCTTC
CASSRGAHYGYTF
>TRBV5-1|.|TRBJ2-7|few
TGCGCCAGCAGCTTCGACGCCTACGAGCAGTACTTC
CASSFDAYEQYF
>TRBV29-1|TRBD2|TRBJ2-1|.
TGCAGCGTTGAAGGACTAGCGGTCCACAATGAGCAGTTCTTC
CSVEGLAVHNEQFF
>TRBV24-1|.|TRBJ2-4|.
TGTGCCACCAGTGAAAGGGGACCCCTAAGAAAAAACATTCAGTACTTC
CATSERGPLRKNIQYF